The clone carrying this TCR beta chain came up a few times. The sample is drawn from a study of blood T cell repertoires in COVID-19. In the study overall: Sample material is recorded as cDNA or gDNA derived from T cells, B-cell-depleted T cells, or PBMCs.

Germline CDR1 and CDR2: LNHDA and SQIVND (reference sequence). V was pared by 3 bases and J by 0 bases, with 4 bases of the junction left unmatched. This CDR3 has 15 residues. Assignment of participants to cohorts was predicated upon participant-reported clinical history. Sequencing was performed with immunoSEQ multiplex PCR; in TCRdb, only in-frame clones are kept and a portion is missing. The sample yields 250,000 to 300,000 clones, under 90% seen once. The gene calls are TRBV19 and TRBJ1-2, with 7 positions matching TRBD1. The sequence derives from a man younger than 40 with acute COVID-19. The sample was PBMCs or T cells enriched from blood (not recorded which). The CDR3: CASSIRQGSNYGYTF. The CDR3 DNA is TGTGCCAGTAGTATCCGACAGGGATCTAACTATGGCTACACCTTC.